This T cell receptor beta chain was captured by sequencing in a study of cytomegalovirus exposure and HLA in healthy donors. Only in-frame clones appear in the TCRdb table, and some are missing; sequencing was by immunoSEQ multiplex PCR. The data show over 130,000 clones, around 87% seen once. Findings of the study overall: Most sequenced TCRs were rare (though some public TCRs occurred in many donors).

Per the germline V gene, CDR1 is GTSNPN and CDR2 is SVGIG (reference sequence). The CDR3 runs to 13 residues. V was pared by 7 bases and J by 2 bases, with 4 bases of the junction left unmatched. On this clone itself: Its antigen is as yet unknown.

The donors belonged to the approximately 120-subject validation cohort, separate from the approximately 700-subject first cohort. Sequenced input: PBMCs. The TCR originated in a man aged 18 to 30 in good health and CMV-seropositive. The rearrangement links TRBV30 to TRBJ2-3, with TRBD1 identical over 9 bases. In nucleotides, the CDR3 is TGTGCCTTCAGGACAGGGGACACAGATACGCAGTATTTT. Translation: CAFRTGDTDTQYF.